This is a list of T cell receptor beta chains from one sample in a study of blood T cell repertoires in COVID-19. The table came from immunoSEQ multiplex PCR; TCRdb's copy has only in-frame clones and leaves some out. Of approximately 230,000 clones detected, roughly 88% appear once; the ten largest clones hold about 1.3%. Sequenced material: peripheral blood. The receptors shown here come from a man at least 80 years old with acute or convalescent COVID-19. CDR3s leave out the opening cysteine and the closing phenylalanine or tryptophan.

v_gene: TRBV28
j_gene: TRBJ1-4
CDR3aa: ASSYATGLTEKLF

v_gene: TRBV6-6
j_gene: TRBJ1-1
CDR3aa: ASTFYLTGNTEAF

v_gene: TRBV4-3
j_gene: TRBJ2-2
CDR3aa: ASSGQVNIGELF

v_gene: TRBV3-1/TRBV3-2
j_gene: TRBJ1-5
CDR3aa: ASSQQGLNQPQH

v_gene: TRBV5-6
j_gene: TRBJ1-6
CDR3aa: ASSSKDISPLH

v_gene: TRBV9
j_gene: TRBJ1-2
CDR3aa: ASSFGTGVGGYT

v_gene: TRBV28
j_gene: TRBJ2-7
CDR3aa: ASSTGAEQY

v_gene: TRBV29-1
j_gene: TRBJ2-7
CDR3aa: SVEDRTEGSYEQY

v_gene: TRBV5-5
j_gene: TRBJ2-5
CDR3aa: ASTLLGAFKETQY

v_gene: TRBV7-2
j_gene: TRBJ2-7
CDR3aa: ASTLNHPGEQY

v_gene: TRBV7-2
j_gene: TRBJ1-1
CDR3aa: ASSFNQYTEAF

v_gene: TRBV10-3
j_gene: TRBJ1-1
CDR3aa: AITPSGFMNTEAF

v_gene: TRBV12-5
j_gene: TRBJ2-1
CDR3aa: ASGLWGSGGTTDEQF

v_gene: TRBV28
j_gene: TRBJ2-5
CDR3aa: ASTTHAELARRTQY

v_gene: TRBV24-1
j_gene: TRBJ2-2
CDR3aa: ATSDRIDTGELF

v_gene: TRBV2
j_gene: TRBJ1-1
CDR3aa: ASPEGELFATEAF

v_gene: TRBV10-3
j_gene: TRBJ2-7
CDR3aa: AISENGLAGGSGQY

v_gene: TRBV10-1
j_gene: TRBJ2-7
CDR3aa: AGGGTYEQY